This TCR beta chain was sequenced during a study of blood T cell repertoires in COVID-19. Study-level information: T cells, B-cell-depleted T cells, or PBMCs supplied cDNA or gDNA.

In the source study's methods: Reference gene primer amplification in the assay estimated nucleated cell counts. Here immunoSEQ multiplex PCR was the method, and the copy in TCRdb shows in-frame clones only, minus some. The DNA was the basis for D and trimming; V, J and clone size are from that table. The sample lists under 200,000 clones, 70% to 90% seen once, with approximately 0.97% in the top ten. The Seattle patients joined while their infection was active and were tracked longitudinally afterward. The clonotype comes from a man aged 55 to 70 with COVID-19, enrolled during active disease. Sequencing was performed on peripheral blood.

In DNA, the CDR3 is TGTGCCAGCAGCCTGGGAGGAGGGGCAGGCGGGGAGCTGTTTTTT. Its protein product is CASSLGGGAGGELFF. The rearrangement uses TRBV5-6 and TRBJ2-2; D possibly corresponds to TRBD2 (6 bases). Germline-derived CDR1 and CDR2 are SGHDT and YYEEEE. The ends were cut back, 4 bases at V and 7 bases at J, with 17 bases in the middle. CDR3 length: 15 amino acids.